The 11 T cell receptor beta chains reported below all come from one sample, sequenced in a study of blood T cell repertoires in COVID-19. Assay used: immunoSEQ multiplex PCR; TCRdb lists only in-frame clones, some missing. The table records fewer than 150,000 clones, 84% of them present only once. What was sequenced was PBMCs or T cells enriched from blood (not recorded which). These receptor sequences come from a man aged 45-65 years in a cohort exposed to, infected with or recovered from COVID-19 (not recorded which).

CDR3 in amino acids: CASSPLAAGTGNTGELFF. The CDR3 bases are TGTGCCAGCAGTCCGCTCGCCGCCGGGACAGGGAACACCGGGGAGCTGTTTTTT. The chain couples TRBV27 to TRBJ2-2; TRBD1 matches at 8 bases. V lost 5 bases, J lost 1 base, and 12 bases stayed unmatched. Germline CDR1 reads MNHEY; CDR2 reads SMNVEV (reference sequence). The CDR3 runs to 18 residues.

The chain carries TRBV4-3 and TRBJ1-6; no reliable D call. Germline V lookup: CDR1 LGHNA, CDR2 YSLEER. The V and J ends lost 0 bases and 0 bases respectively, with 12 bases between them. The CDR3 has 18 residues. The CDR3 region has the DNA TGCGCCAGCAGCCAAGACACACAGACAAACTCCTATAATTCACCCCTCCACTTT. It codes for CASSQDTQTNSYNSPLHF.

V is TRBV28 and J is TRBJ2-3; TRBD2 aligns across 12 bases. J gave up 2 bases and V 2 bases, and 2 bases lay outside the gene matches. Germline CDR1 and CDR2: MDHEN and SYDVKM. The CDR3 runs 16 residues. As DNA, the CDR3 is TGTGCCAGCAGTTTAGGACTAGCGGGATCCACAGATACGCAGTATTTT. Translation: CASSLGLAGSTDTQYF. Full variable domain (rest looked up from reference TRBV28 and TRBJ2-3): DVKVTQSSRYLVKRTGEKVFLECVQDMDHENMFWYRQDPGLGLRLIYFSYDVKMKEKGDIPEGYSVSREKKERFSLILESASTNQTSMYLCASSLGLAGSTDTQYFGPGTRLTVL.

In this sample, this clone turned up a few times. V gene TRBV10-3 combines with J gene TRBJ1-2; D not certain. The germline V gene encodes CDR1 ENHRY and CDR2 SYGVKD. V was shortened by 4 bases and J by 6 bases, with 12 bases between the two germline ends. The CDR3 loop spans 13 amino acids. The CDR3 loop reads CAISGGFEDGYTF. In DNA, the CDR3 is TGTGCCATCAGTGGCGGGTTCGAGGATGGCTACACCTTC.

This clone was picked up many times. The chain uses TRBV4-3 and TRBJ1-1, with TRBD1 identical over 9 bases. Germline-derived CDR1 and CDR2 are LGHNA and YSLEER. J was trimmed by 2 bases and V by 1 base; bases with no gene match: 2. There are 15 residues in the CDR3. CDR3 sequence reads: CASSQGDRENTEAFF. CDR3 DNA: TGCGCCAGCAGCCAAGGGGACAGGGAAAACACTGAAGCTTTCTTT.

The CDR3, as DNA: TGTGCCAGCAGCAAACCGGGACAGGAGTATTTCGAACTGTTTTTT. It encodes CASSKPGQEYFELFF. The chain is built from TRBV21-1 and TRBJ1-4; TRBD1, the D gene given by the table, was not confirmed from the DNA. TRBV21-1 is a documented pseudogene. The CDR3 has 15 residues.

V is TRBV19 and J is TRBJ1-5, with TRBD1 as a possible D gene (5 bases). Trimming pared 9 bases from V and 4 bases from J, leaving 19 bases between. The CDR3 is 15 amino acids. The germline CDR1 and CDR2 sequences are LNHDA and SQIVND (reference sequence). CDR3 nucleotides: TGTGCCAGCAACCCCCCGGGCAGGGTAAATCAGCCCCAGCATTTT. This encodes CASNPPGRVNQPQHF.

The chain is built from TRBV5-1 and TRBJ1-1; D gene ambiguous. Trimming took off 4 bases at V and 1 base at J, with 11 bases between the two ends. This CDR3 is built from 14 residues. Germline CDR1 and CDR2: SGHRS and YFSETQ. The CDR3, as DNA: TGCGCCAGCAGCCCCCCGGCGGGGAACACTGAAGCTTTCTTT. Protein: CASSPPAGNTEAFF.

The rearrangement links TRBV27 to TRBJ2-7; D gene unclear. V dropped 2 bases and J dropped 5 bases, with 10 bases sitting between them. The germline CDR1 and CDR2 sequences are MNHEY and SMNVEV (reference sequence). This CDR3 region has 13 residues. Here the CDR3 DNA reads TGTGCCAGCAGTTTAGGCATGGCGGACGAGCAGTACTTC. As protein: CASSLGMADEQYF.

The chain combines TRBV4-3 with TRBJ2-7, with D perhaps TRBD2 (6 bases). V was clipped by 3 bases and J by 0 bases, with 21 bases between them. This CDR3 region has 18 residues. From germline, CDR1 is LGHNA and CDR2 YSLEER. The chain's CDR3 is CASSHPTQLGLHSYEQYF. DNA of the CDR3: TGCGCCAGCAGCCACCCAACTCAGCTGGGACTTCACTCCTACGAGCAGTACTTC.

The V gene is TRBV2, the J gene TRBJ2-2; maybe TRBD1 (6 bases). This CDR3 contains 14 residues. Germline V gives CDR1 SNHLY, CDR2 FYNNEI. Trimming took 6 bases from V and 8 from J, leaving 16 bases between them. The CDR3 nucleotides are TGTGCCAGCAGCGTACGCAGGGGCGAGGGGGAGCTGTTTTTT. It yields the protein CASSVRRGEGELFF.